What follows are 7 T cell receptor beta chains derived from one specimen sequenced in a study of CD4+ T cells in melanoma. Profiled with immunoSEQ multiplex PCR; TCRdb holds only in-frame clones, not every one. The sample has some 10,000 clones, roughly two thirds seen once. The specimen was cells from a culture (not recorded whether cultured in vitro). These receptors were obtained from a human donor with melanoma.

This sequence joins TRBV5-4 and TRBJ1-1; D gene ambiguous. Trimming removed 2 bases at V and 1 base at J, with 9 bases between. CDR3 size: 14 residues. Germline V gene sequence: CDR1 SGHNT, CDR2 YYREEE (reference sequence). The CDR3 sequence is CASSLGQQNTEAFF. DNA for the CDR3: TGTGCCAGCAGCTTAGGTCAGCAGAACACTGAAGCTTTCTTT.

V is TRBV6-5 and J is TRBJ1-6; no firm D call. The CDR3 has 14 amino acids. Germline values: CDR1 MNHEY, CDR2 SVGAGI. Trimming shortened V by 2 bases and J by 7 bases, and 9 bases separated the two germline ends. DNA for the CDR3: TGTGCCAGCAGTTACGGGCGGCTAAATTCACCCCTCCACTTT. Encoded protein: CASSYGRLNSPLHF.

The chain combines TRBV6-6 with TRBJ2-7; tentative D call: TRBD1 (6 bases). Trimming removed 7 bases from V and 1 base from J, with 14 bases in between. CDR3 size: 14 residues. Germline V gene sequence: CDR1 MNHNY, CDR2 SVGAGI (reference sequence). CDR3 amino acids: CASMLDRPSYEQYF. DNA for the CDR3: TGTGCCAGCATGTTGGACAGACCTTCCTACGAGCAGTACTTC.

The chain recombines TRBV19 with TRBJ1-4; D is possibly TRBD1 (6 bases). The germline V gene has CDR1 LNHDA and CDR2 SQIVND (reference sequence). The CDR3 covers 16 residues. V lost 5 bases and J 8 bases, leaving 21 bases between the germline ends. CDR3: CASSRPGTPAGEKLFF. CDR3 in DNA: TGTGCCAGTAGTCGGCCGGGGACACCAGCTGGAGAAAAACTGTTTTTT.

This chain uses TRBV5-6 with TRBJ1-2; 7 bases are a match to TRBD1. Germline lookup yields CDR1 SGHDT and CDR2 YYEEEE. The junction had 14 bases not matched to a gene; V was cut back by 3 bases and J by 0 bases. The CDR3 has 18 amino acids. Here the CDR3 reads CASSSTGRALGSNYGYTF. The CDR3 DNA reads TGTGCCAGCAGCTCGACAGGGCGGGCCCTAGGTTCTAACTATGGCTACACCTTC.

This clone was counted between two and nine times. V is TRBV5-5 and J is TRBJ1-2; 8 bases match TRBD1. Germline CDR1 and CDR2: SGHKS and YYEKEE (reference sequence). The junction had 9 bases not matched to a gene; V was cut back by 3 bases and J by 2 bases. The CDR3 covers 16 residues. CDR3 nucleotides: TGTGCCAGCAGCTACGGGGCAGGGGGCGCAAACTATGGCTACACCTTC. Translated, it gives CASSYGAGGANYGYTF.

The chain combines TRBV19 with TRBJ1-2; D possibly corresponds to TRBD1 (5 bases). The CDR3 runs to 15 residues. CDR1 is LNHDA, CDR2 SQIVND, per germline (reference sequence). The V gene lost 4 bases and the J gene lost 2 bases, with 14 bases spanning the gap. In DNA, the CDR3 is TGTGCCAGTAGTAGGGGCGGCGGAGAGAACTATGGCTACACCTTC. This codes for CASSRGGGENYGYTF.